The 15 T cell receptor beta chains presented below share a single source sample, sequenced in a study of graft-versus-host responses after intestinal transplantation (dated by TCRdb to about 2021). Library method: the immunoSEQ multiplex PCR assay. In TCRdb, the immuneACCESS table is reduced to in-frame sequences with V and J assigned. These tables do not hold every clone; where another copy was compared, an unresolved V gene accounts for under half, and the others remain unexplained. Recorded for this sample are roughly 98,000 clones; about 93% of them occurred a single time. Jointly, the top ten make up about 1.1% of the sample. The time point label, read with the paper, signifies: cells obtained before transplantation from donor or recipient. Their target antigens are unknown. The sample in question was unstimulated CD8+ T cells sorted from spleen or lymph node cells, obtained before transplant. The source is a human donor who was the organ donor for an intestinal transplant.

This clone was detected once. The chain employs TRBV6-1 and TRBJ2-7, with 7 bases that match TRBD1. CDR1 is MNHNS and CDR2 is SASEGT in the germline V gene. There are 19 residues in the CDR3. V shed 1 base and J 1 base; nucleotides not matched to a gene: 16. The CDR3 nucleotides read TGTGCCAGCAGTGAAGTTCAGCAGGGGGTCGGGTATCCTTCCTACGAGCAGTACTTC. It encodes CASSEVQQGVGYPSYEQYF.

This clone showed up just once. V usage is TRBV4-1 and J usage is TRBJ2-7, with a possible D match to TRBD2 (7 bases). Looked up from germline, CDR1 is MGHRA and CDR2 is YSYEKL. V dropped 4 bases and J dropped 7 bases, with 23 bases sitting between them. The CDR3 extends over 16 amino acids. The DNA for the CDR3 is TGCGCCAGCAGCCCGGTGGTCCGCGGGGGCCTGGGGGAGCAGTACTTC. Its protein product is CASSPVVRGGLGEQYF.

The gene calls are TRBV13 and TRBJ2-7, with 8 bases fitting TRBD2. This CDR3 spans 15 amino acids. Germline assignment: CDR1 PRHDT and CDR2 FYEKMQ (reference sequence). J was trimmed by 10 bases and V by 5 bases; bases with no gene match: 16. CDR3 protein: CASSTSFTGGAEQYF. As DNA, the CDR3 is TGTGCCAGCAGCACTTCTTTTACCGGGGGGGCCGAACAGTACTTC.

This chain uses TRBV27 with TRBJ2-7, with 7 nucleotides matching TRBD1. In germline, CDR1 is MNHEY, CDR2 SMNVEV (reference sequence). The CDR3 spans 14 residues. The J segment lost 3 bases and the V segment lost 4 bases, leaving 6 bases of the junction unmatched. The CDR3 DNA reads TGTGCCAGCAGTTCTCCGGGACAGAACTACGAGCAGTACTTC. Encoded protein: CASSSPGQNYEQYF.

V gene TRBV11-2 combines with J gene TRBJ2-1; D is unclear. The V gene lost 1 base and the J gene lost 7 bases, with 14 bases spanning the gap. The CDR3 spans 15 residues. Looked up from germline, CDR1 is SGHAT and CDR2 is FQNNGV. The CDR3 loop reads CASSLVEASWNEQFF. The CDR3 coding sequence is TGTGCCAGCAGCTTAGTAGAGGCTAGTTGGAATGAGCAGTTCTTC.

This chain connects TRBV25-1 to TRBJ2-4; no reliable D call. The length of the CDR3 is 11 residues. In germline, CDR1 is MGHDK, CDR2 SYGVNS. Trimming shortened V by 6 bases and J by 6 bases, and 6 bases separated the two germline ends. The CDR3 DNA follows: TGTGCCAGCAGGGTCGGAAACATTCAGTACTTC. Its protein product is CASRVGNIQYF.

The chain joins TRBV9 to TRBJ2-1; D possibly corresponds to TRBD2 (6 bases). The germline V and J ends were trimmed by 3 bases and 7 bases, with 20 bases remaining between them. The CDR3 has 16 amino acids. Germline V gene data show CDR1 as SGDLS and CDR2 as YYNGEE. CDR3 nucleotides: TGTGCCAGCAGCGCCCGTAGCGGCGGGGCAAGGAATGAGCAGTTCTTC. It specifies CASSARSGGARNEQFF.

The V and J genes are TRBV7-9 and TRBJ2-5; tentatively, D is TRBD2 (6 bases). Germline V gene data show CDR1 as SEHNR and CDR2 as FQNEAQ (reference sequence). Deletions cut 6 bases from V and 5 bases from J, with 13 bases between. This CDR3 has 13 residues. The CDR3 nucleotides are TGTGCCAGCAGGGGGGGAGGTGCGGAGACCCAGTACTTC. Its translation: CASRGGGAETQYF.

The rearrangement uses TRBV4-1 and TRBJ2-1; D is unclear. The V gene's germline CDR1 is MGHRA and CDR2 YSYEKL. The CDR3 sequence is 15 residues long. The V gene lost 2 bases and the J gene lost 0 bases, with 8 bases spanning the gap. Here the CDR3 reads CASSQQESSYNEQFF. CDR3 coding DNA: TGCGCCAGCAGCCAACAGGAAAGCTCCTACAATGAGCAGTTCTTC.

The gene calls are TRBV18 and TRBJ1-2; no clear D gene. Germline loops: CDR1 KGHSH, CDR2 LQKENI. The V end lost 2 bases, the J end lost 1 base, and 14 bases lay between the germline ends. The CDR3 runs to 16 residues. CDR3: CASSPIGGDYNYGYTF. The CDR3 DNA is TGTGCCAGCTCACCAATCGGCGGCGATTATAACTATGGCTACACCTTC.

CDR3 protein: CASNPGLAKNIQYF. The CDR3 nucleotides are TGTGCCAGCAATCCTGGACTAGCCAAAAACATTCAGTACTTC. The chain is built from TRBV6-1 and TRBJ2-4; the D gene is possibly TRBD2 (5 bases). With 7 bases removed from V and 0 bases from J, the gap between germline ends came to 10 bases. The CDR3 contains 14 residues. Germline assignment: CDR1 MNHNS and CDR2 SASEGT.

J is TRBJ2-4 and V is TRBV28; TRBD1 might be the D (5 bases). The length of the CDR3 is 14 residues. Germline values: CDR1 MDHEN, CDR2 SYDVKM. Deletions cut 5 bases from V and 15 bases from J, with 23 bases between. The CDR3 protein is CASSPNGTPTVSYF. CDR3 coding DNA: TGTGCCAGCAGTCCAAACGGAACTCCGACAGTATCGTACTTC.

The rearrangement uses TRBV11-2 and TRBJ2-7; TRBD2 matches 9 bases. The CDR3 has 13 residues. The germline V gene encodes CDR1 SGHAT and CDR2 FQNNGV. J lost 4 bases, V lost 8 bases, and 6 bases had no gene match. CDR3: CASLGLAPYEQYF. The CDR3 DNA is TGTGCCAGCTTAGGACTAGCGCCATACGAGCAGTACTTC.

This chain uses TRBV10-3 with TRBJ2-5; 9 nucleotides line up with TRBD2. The V gene's germline CDR1 is ENHRY and CDR2 SYGVKD. The CDR3 spans 17 residues. The junction had 11 bases not matched to a gene; V was cut back by 4 bases and J by 2 bases. As DNA, the CDR3 is TGTGCCATCAGTGGGCAAGCGGGAGGAGAGGCTCAAGAGACCCAGTACTTC. Translating it yields CAISGQAGGEAQETQYF.

The chain has TRBV27 and TRBJ1-2; 7 nucleotides match TRBD1. J gave up 2 bases and V 8 bases, and 5 bases lay outside the gene matches. From germline, CDR1 is MNHEY and CDR2 SMNVEV (reference sequence). The CDR3 loop spans 13 amino acids. Here the CDR3 reads CASGQDQNYGYTF. CDR3 in DNA: TGTGCCAGCGGACAGGACCAGAACTATGGCTACACCTTC.